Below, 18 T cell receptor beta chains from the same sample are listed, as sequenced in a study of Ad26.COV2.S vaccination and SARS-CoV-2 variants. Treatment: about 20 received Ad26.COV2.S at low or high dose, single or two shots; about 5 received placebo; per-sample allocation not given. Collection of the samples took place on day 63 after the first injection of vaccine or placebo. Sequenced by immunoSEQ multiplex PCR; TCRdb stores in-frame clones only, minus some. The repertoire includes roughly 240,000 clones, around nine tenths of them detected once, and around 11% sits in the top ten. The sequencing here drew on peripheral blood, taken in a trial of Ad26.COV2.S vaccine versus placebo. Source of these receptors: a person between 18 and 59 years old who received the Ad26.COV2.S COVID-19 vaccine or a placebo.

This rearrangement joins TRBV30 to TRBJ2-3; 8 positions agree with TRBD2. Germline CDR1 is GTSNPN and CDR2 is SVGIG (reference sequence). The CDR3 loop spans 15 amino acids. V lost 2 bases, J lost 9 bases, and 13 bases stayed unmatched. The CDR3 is CAWSTRGARGGTQYF. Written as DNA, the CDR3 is TGTGCCTGGAGTACACGGGGAGCCCGGGGGGGAACGCAGTATTTT. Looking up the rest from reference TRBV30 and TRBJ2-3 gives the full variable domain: SQTIHQWPATLVQPVGSPLSLECTVEGTSNPNLYWYRQAAGRGLQLLFYSVGIGQISSEVPQNLSASRPQDRQFILSSKKLLLSDSGFYLCAWSTRGARGGTQYFGPGTRLTVL.

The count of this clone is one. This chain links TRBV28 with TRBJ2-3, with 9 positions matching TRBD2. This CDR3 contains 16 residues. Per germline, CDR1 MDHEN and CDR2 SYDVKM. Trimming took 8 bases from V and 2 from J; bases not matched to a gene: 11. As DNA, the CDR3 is TGTGCCAGCCGTGCGGGGGGGGCCGGCGCCACAGATACGCAGTATTTT. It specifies CASRAGGAGATDTQYF.

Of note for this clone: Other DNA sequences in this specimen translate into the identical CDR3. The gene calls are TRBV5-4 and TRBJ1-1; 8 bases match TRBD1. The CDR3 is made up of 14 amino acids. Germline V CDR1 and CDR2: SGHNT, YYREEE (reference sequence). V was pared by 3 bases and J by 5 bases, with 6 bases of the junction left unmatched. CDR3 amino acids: CASSSGQGGTEAFF. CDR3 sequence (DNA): TGTGCCAGCAGCTCCGGACAGGGCGGAACTGAAGCTTTCTTT.

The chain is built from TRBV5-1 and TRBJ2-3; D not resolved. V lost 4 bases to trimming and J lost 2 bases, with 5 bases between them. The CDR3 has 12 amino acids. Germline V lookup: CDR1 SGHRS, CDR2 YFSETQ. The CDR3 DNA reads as TGCGCCAGCAGCACAACCACAGATACGCAGTATTTT. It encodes CASSTTTDTQYF.

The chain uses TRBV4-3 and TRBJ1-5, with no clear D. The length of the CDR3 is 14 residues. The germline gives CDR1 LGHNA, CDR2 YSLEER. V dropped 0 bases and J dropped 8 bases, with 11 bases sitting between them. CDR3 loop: CASSQELGLEPQHF. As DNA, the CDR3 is TGCGCCAGCAGCCAAGAGTTGGGTCTCGAGCCCCAGCATTTT.

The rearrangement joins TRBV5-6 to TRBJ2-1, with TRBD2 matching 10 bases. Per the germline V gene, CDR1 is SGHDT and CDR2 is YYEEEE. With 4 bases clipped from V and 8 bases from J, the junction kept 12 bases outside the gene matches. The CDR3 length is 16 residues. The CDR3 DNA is TGTGCCAGCAGCCCCTACCTAGCGGGAGTAGTCTATGAGCAGTTCTTC. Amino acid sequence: CASSPYLAGVVYEQFF.

The CDR3 DNA follows: TGTGCCAGCAGTTCCACAGGGAGTACAGATACGCAGTATTTT. Translating gives CASSSTGSTDTQYF. The chain recombines TRBV6-5 with TRBJ2-3, with D maybe TRBD1 (6 bases). V was clipped by 4 bases and J by 3 bases, with 11 bases between them. This CDR3 comprises 14 residues. Germline CDR1 and CDR2: MNHEY and SVGAGI.

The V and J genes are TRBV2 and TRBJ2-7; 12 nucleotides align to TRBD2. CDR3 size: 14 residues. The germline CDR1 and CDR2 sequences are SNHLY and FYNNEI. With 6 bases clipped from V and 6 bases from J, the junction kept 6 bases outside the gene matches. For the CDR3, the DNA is TGTGCCAGCAGCCTCCGGACTAGCGGGGCCGAGCAGTACTTC. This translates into CASSLRTSGAEQYF. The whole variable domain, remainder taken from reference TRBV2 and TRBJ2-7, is EPEVTQTPSHQVTQMGQEVILRCVPISNHLYFYWYRQILGQKVEFLVSFYNNEISEKSEIFDDQFSVERPDGSNFTLKIRSTKLEDSAMYFCASSLRTSGAEQYFGPGTRLTVT.

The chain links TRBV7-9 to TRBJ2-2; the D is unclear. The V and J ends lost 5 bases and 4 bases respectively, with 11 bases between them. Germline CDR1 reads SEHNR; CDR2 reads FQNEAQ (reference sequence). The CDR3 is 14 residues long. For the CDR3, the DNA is TGTGCCAGCAGCCTCCCCCGAGGCACCGGGGAGCTGTTTTTT. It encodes CASSLPRGTGELFF. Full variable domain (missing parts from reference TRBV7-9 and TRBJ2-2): DTGVSQNPRHKITKRGQNVTFRCDPISEHNRLYWYRQTLGQGPEFLTYFQNEAQLEKSRLLSDRFSAERPKGSFSTLEIQRTEQGDSAMYLCASSLPRGTGELFFGEGSRLTVL.

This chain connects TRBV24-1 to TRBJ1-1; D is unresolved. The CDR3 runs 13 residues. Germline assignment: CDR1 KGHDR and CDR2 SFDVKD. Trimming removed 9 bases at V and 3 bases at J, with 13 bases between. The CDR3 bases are TGTGCCACCGCACGTGGGGAGGACACTGAAGCTTTCTTT. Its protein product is CATARGEDTEAFF.

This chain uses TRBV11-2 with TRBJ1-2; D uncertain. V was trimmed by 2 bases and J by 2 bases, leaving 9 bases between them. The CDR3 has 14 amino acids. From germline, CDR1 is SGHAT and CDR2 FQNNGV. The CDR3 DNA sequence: TGTGCCAGCAGCTTATCCGACACCAACTATGGCTACACCTTC. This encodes CASSLSDTNYGYTF.

In DNA, the CDR3 is TGTGCCAGCAGTTTCCCCCAGGGTGAAGCTTTCTTT. Residues: CASSFPQGEAFF. The rearrangement uses TRBV27 and TRBJ1-1, with D maybe TRBD1 (5 bases). Germline lookup yields CDR1 MNHEY and CDR2 SMNVEV (reference sequence). V lost 3 bases and J lost 7, with 9 bases in between. This CDR3 is 12 amino acids long.

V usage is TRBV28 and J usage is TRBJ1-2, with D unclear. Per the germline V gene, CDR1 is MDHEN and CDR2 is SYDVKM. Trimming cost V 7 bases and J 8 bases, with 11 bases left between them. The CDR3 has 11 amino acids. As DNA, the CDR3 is TGTGCCAGCAACGGGCTTCAGGGCTACACCTTC. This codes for CASNGLQGYTF.

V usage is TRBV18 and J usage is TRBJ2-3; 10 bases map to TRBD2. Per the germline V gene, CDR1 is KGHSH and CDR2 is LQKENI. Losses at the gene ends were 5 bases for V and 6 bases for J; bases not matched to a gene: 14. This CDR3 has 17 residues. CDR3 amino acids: CASSASLLAGRRDTQYF. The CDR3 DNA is TGTGCCAGCTCAGCGTCTTTACTAGCGGGGAGGAGGGATACGCAGTATTTT.

CDR3 in amino acids: CASSQASLEEQYF. The CDR3 nucleotides read TGTGCCAGCAGCCAAGCCTCACTGGAAGAGCAGTACTTC. This sequence joins TRBV4-2 and TRBJ2-7; no reliable D call. The CDR3 contains 13 residues. In germline, CDR1 is LGHNA, CDR2 YNFKEQ. V lost 1 base, J lost 7 bases, and 11 bases lay in between.

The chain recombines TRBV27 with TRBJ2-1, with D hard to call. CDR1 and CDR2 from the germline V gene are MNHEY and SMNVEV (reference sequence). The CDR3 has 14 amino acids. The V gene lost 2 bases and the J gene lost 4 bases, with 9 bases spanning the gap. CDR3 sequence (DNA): TGTGCCAGCAGTTTAGTACAGAGTTACAATGAGCAGTTCTTC. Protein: CASSLVQSYNEQFF.

The CDR3 bases are TGTGCCAGCAGCTTGAGGACTTTACAAGAGACCCAGTACTTC. It translates to CASSLRTLQETQYF. V is TRBV7-9 and J is TRBJ2-5; D is perhaps TRBD2 (5 bases). V lost 3 bases and J 2 bases, leaving 10 bases between the germline ends. Germline loops: CDR1 SEHNR, CDR2 FQNEAQ (reference sequence). The CDR3 totals 14 residues.

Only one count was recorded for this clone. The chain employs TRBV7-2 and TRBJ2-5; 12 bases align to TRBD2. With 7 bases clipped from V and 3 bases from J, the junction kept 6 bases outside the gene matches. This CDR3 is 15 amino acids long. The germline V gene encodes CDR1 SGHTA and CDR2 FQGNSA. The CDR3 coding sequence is TGTGCCAGCACAGGGACTAGCGGGCCCAAAGAGACCCAGTACTTC. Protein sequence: CASTGTSGPKETQYF.